Each of the 6 T cell receptor beta chains below was sequenced from the same sample in a study of blood T cell repertoires in COVID-19. Assay: immunoSEQ multiplex PCR; the TCRdb copy retains only in-frame clones and omits some. The repertoire holds roughly 290,000 clones, around 81% seen once, with around 16% in the top ten. The sample consisted of peripheral blood. These TCRs come from a person between 65 and 80 years old with COVID-19, enrolled during active disease.

The genes are TRBV9 and TRBJ2-7; 7 positions match TRBD1. V shed 5 bases and J 1 base; nucleotides not matched to a gene: 3. The CDR3 is 13 amino acids. The V gene's germline CDR1 is SGDLS and CDR2 YYNGEE. CDR3 DNA: TGTGCCAGCAGTCCGGGACAGTCCTACGAGCAGTACTTC. Protein: CASSPGQSYEQYF.

The chain couples TRBV4-2 to TRBJ1-5, with 9 bases that match TRBD1. Germline V lookup: CDR1 LGHNA, CDR2 YNFKEQ. Germline trimming cut 1 base from V and 4 bases from J; bases unmatched to any gene: 5. The CDR3 sequence is 16 residues long. CDR3 in amino acids: CASSQGDRVGNQPQHF. CDR3 DNA: TGTGCCAGCAGCCAAGGGGACAGGGTGGGGAATCAGCCCCAGCATTTT.

The sample holds one count of this clone. This sequence joins TRBV5-1 and TRBJ1-2, with 7 bases that match TRBD1. The CDR3 is made up of 17 amino acids. Germline V gene sequence: CDR1 SGHRS, CDR2 YFSETQ. V shed 1 base, J shed 0 bases, and the junction held 9 bases outside the gene matches. CDR3 loop: CASSLTGTAASNYGYTF. The CDR3 DNA sequence: TGCGCCAGCAGCTTGACGGGGACAGCGGCATCTAACTATGGCTACACCTTC. The complete variable domain, with remaining parts taken from reference TRBV5-1 and TRBJ1-2, reads KAGVTQTPRYLIKTRGQQVTLSCSPISGHRSVSWYQQTPGQGLQFLFEYFSETQRNKGNFPGRFSGRQFSNSRSEMNVSTLELGDSALYLCASSLTGTAASNYGYTFGSGTRLTVV.

The V call is TRBV7-3, the J call TRBJ2-6, with 7 bases aligning to TRBD2. This CDR3 spans 15 amino acids. Germline CDR1 reads SGHTA; CDR2 reads FQGTGA. The V and J ends lost 3 bases and 3 bases, in that order; junction bases with no gene match: 2. The CDR3 coding sequence is TGTGCCAGCAGCTTGGGAGGGGTTGGGGCCAACGTCCTGACTTTC. It translates to CASSLGGVGANVLTF. Full variable domain (missing parts from reference TRBV7-3 and TRBJ2-6): GAGVSQTPSNKVTEKGKYVELRCDPISGHTALYWYRQSLGQGPEFLIYFQGTGAADDSGLPNDRFFAVRPEGSVSTLKIQRTERGDSAVYLCASSLGGVGANVLTFGAGSRLTVL.

The chain combines TRBV2 with TRBJ1-2, with no clear D. This CDR3 spans 13 amino acids. V lost 1 base and J 4 bases, leaving 7 bases between the germline ends. Germline loops: CDR1 SNHLY, CDR2 FYNNEI. CDR3 nucleotides: TGTGCCAGCAGTGAAGGACGGAGCTATGGCTACACCTTC. It encodes CASSEGRSYGYTF.

The chain joins TRBV2 to TRBJ2-7, with 9 bases matching TRBD1. J gave up 1 base and V 5 bases, and 9 bases lay outside the gene matches. The CDR3 extends over 16 amino acids. The germline V gene encodes CDR1 SNHLY and CDR2 FYNNEI. The CDR3 loop reads CASSTGGTGRSYEQYF. CDR3 coding DNA: TGTGCCAGCAGTACAGGGGGCACGGGTAGATCCTACGAGCAGTACTTC.